The text below deals with one T cell receptor (beta chain). By its share of the sample, this clonotype is medium-sized (0.01 to 0.1%). No antigen is known for it. No base qualities exist here, and no much larger clone lies one base off it. The library was obtained by 5' RACE. The run used a NextSeq 500. The TCR library protocol attached a unique molecular identifier to each TCR cDNA molecule to allow correction of PCR and sequencing errors. On the authors' methods: TCR identification, UMI-based error correction and CDR3 extraction were all carried out with Decombinator tools. Expanded TCRs were defined as those above a frequency of 2 per 1,000, corresponding to the top 1% of the tumor frequency distribution. Expanded tumor TCRs were classed as regional if statistically deemed absent (corrected P<0.05) from at least one tumor region, otherwise ubiquitous. Renyi diversity was computed with the R vegan package after each repertoire had been subsampled 100 times to 5,000 TCRs. CDR3 similarity networks were built from amino acid triplet string-kernel similarity, with CDR3s being connected when pairwise similarity was above 0.82. TCRdb reprocessed the public reads (quality trimming at Q25 with fastp, clone calling with MiXCR) and kept in-frame beta chains. CDR3 protein duplicates are merged, each entry listing the most common genes and DNA. TCRdb's processing, not the study's, gives the V and J calls here. The sample table records about 18,000 distinct CDR3 sequences; around 8% of these occur just once. 20% to 25% of the sample is held by the ten biggest clonotypes.

The CDR3 holds 13 amino acids from the cysteine to the phenylalanine. The DNA shown is the 39-base CDR3, in frame from base 1. CDR1 and CDR2 were assigned from the germline V gene (reference sequence) as DFQATT and SNEGSKA. V trim: 6 bases; J trim: 4 bases; unmatched bases: 5. These data originate in a study of spatial heterogeneity in lung cancer (dated by TCRdb to between 2017 and 2020). Describing the broader study: Beta-chain transcripts were consistently detected in greater numbers than alpha-chain transcripts, which likely reflected higher beta-chain transcript abundance. In tumor regions, TCR transcript counts showed a strong correlation with a T cell transcriptional module score derived from matched bulk RNA-seq. In the raw uncorrected reads, each unique combination of TCR and UMI appeared more than ten times on average. TCR alpha and beta repertoires were quantitatively compared across multiple tumor regions, matched nontumor lung and blood in non-small cell lung cancer. The study linked features of the TCR repertoire to counts of nonsynonymous mutations, which were determined by whole-exome sequencing of tumor tissue. At surgery, 220 tumor regions, 63 to 70 matched nontumor lung samples and more than 55 PBMC samples were TCR-sequenced for both alpha and beta chains.

Broader findings and caveats from the paper: Confirming at a functional level the hypothesis that regional TCRs recognize regional mutations was considered to require additional single-cell paired TCR alpha and beta sequencing. A correlation was observed between the number of expanded intratumoral alpha and beta TCRs and the tumor nonsynonymous mutation count. The count of ubiquitous expanded TCRs correlated with the count of ubiquitous nonsynonymous mutations, and the count of regional expanded TCRs correlated with the count of regional nonsynonymous mutations. TCR-seq coverage of tumor T cells was estimated at only 7% to 8.5% for alpha chains and around 13% for beta chains.

Interpreted using the paper, the time point label stands for: sample taken at primary tumor resection. Samples were obtained from fewer than 80 patients with early-stage, untreated non-small cell lung cancer from the lung TRACERx cohort. Without any cell sorting, TCR sequencing was performed on whole RNA extracted either from tumor and nontumor lung tissue or from cryopreserved PBMC samples. Only patients for whom sufficient RNA was available from at least two tumor regions were selected for TCR sequencing. Before selection, tumor and adjacent nontumor lung specimens were reviewed by a lung pathologist.

The receptor was derived from a male donor with early-stage non-small cell lung cancer. The sequenced sample was lung tumor tissue, obtained at surgery. Recombination connected TRBV20-1 to TRBJ1-2, and TRBD1 aligns with 10 junction nucleotides. At the DNA level, the sequence is TGCAGTGCGGGGGACAGGGGATCCTATGGCTACACCTTC. Its protein reads: CSAGDRGSYGYTF.